Here is one T cell receptor (beta chain) with its context. The CDR3 is made up of 16 amino acids. The V segment lost 8 bases and the J segment 4 bases; nucleotides outside the gene matches: 13. The germline gives CDR1 LNHDA, CDR2 SQIVND (reference sequence). Libraries were prepared by immunoSEQ multiplex PCR; TCRdb keeps only in-frame clonotypes and omits some of them. This sample yields around 300,000 clones, of which more than 75% are seen a single time; 3.5% to 4% belongs to the top ten. The source of the sample is a study of blood T cell repertoires in COVID-19. The clonotype originates from a woman between 50 and 59 years old with active or convalescent COVID-19. The chain employs TRBV19 and TRBJ2-2, with 7 bases identical to TRBD1. Sample: peripheral blood. The CDR3 region has the DNA TGTGCCAGTGTCTCGGGACCCAACAGGGGCACCGGGGAGCTGTTTTTT. Translated: CASVSGPNRGTGELFF.